Below, 30 T cell receptor beta chains from the same sample are listed, as sequenced in a study of spatial heterogeneity in lung cancer. Study results and caveats: Counts of expanded alpha and beta TCRs within tumors tracked the tumor nonsynonymous mutation count.

Their target antigens are unknown. TCRdb re-called the 5' RACE reads with MiXCR, one entry per CDR3 protein. The sample lists around 20,000 distinct CDR3 sequences, approximately 3% occurring once. The time point here: sample taken at primary tumor resection. The material sequenced was lung tumor tissue, taken at surgery. These receptor sequences come from a male donor with early-stage non-small cell lung cancer.

This clonotype was counted ten times or more. The J gene is TRBJ2-1, the V gene TRBV6-2 or TRBV6-3; D is ambiguous. The CDR3 has 12 residues. Trimming stripped 2 bases from V and 8 bases from J, with 7 bases between. Per the germline V gene, CDR1 is MNHEY and CDR2 is SVGEGT. The CDR3 spells CASSYGGYEQFF. For the CDR3, the DNA is TGTGCCAGCAGTTACGGCGGATATGAGCAGTTCTTC.

This clonotype has a count of ten or more. The chain employs TRBV6-6 and TRBJ2-1; D is undetermined. From germline, CDR1 is MNHNY and CDR2 SVGAGI (reference sequence). The V end lost 5 bases, the J end lost 7 bases, and 9 bases lay between the germline ends. The CDR3 extends over 12 amino acids. The CDR3 DNA reads as TGTGCCAGCAGTAGGGTGGGAAATGAGCAGTTCTTC. Translating gives CASSRVGNEQFF.

This clonotype occurred many times. The J gene is TRBJ1-2, the V gene TRBV24-1; no definite D call. With 4 bases removed from V and 0 bases from J, the gap between germline ends came to 8 bases. This CDR3 contains 14 residues. The germline gives CDR1 KGHDR, CDR2 SFDVKD. The CDR3 coding sequence is TGTGCCACCAGTGAGAGCTACTCTAACTATGGCTACACCTTC. It yields the protein CATSESYSNYGYTF.

This clonotype has a count of ten or more. The chain combines TRBV6-2 or TRBV6-3 with TRBJ1-5; D unresolved. CDR1 MNHEY and CDR2 SVGEGT come from the germline V gene. CDR3 size: 14 residues. The V end was cut by 6 bases, the J end by 4 bases, with 13 bases between. The CDR3: CASSHLSANQPQHF. CDR3 nucleotides: TGTGCCAGCAGCCACCTGTCGGCTAATCAGCCCCAGCATTTT.

This clonotype was observed many times. The CDR3 DNA sequence: TGCAGCGTCGCCCGGGACAGGGTGGACACCGGGGAGCTGTTTTTT. Translating it yields CSVARDRVDTGELFF. V gene TRBV29-1 combines with J gene TRBJ2-2; 9 nucleotides match TRBD1. The CDR3 consists of 15 residues. Germline lookup yields CDR1 SQVTM and CDR2 ANQGSEA. After removal of 6 bases from V and 3 bases from J, the junction contained 8 bases not matched to a gene.

This clonotype was counted ten times or more. The chain combines TRBV28 with TRBJ1-1; tentatively, D is TRBD1 (5 bases). CDR3 length: 11 amino acids. The V gene's germline CDR1 is MDHEN and CDR2 SYDVKM. V dropped 4 bases and J dropped 6 bases, with 6 bases sitting between them. CDR3 bases: TGTGCCAGCAGTTGGGGGGCTGAAGCTTTCTTT. Translation gives CASSWGAEAFF.

This clonotype was recorded many times. Here the CDR3 reads CASRNRVSGYEKLFF. The CDR3, as DNA: TGTGCCAGCAGGAATAGGGTCTCAGGGTATGAAAAACTGTTTTTT. The rearrangement links TRBV28 to TRBJ1-4, with D possibly matching TRBD1 (5 bases). The CDR3 totals 15 residues. Trimming shortened V by 6 bases and J by 6 bases, and 17 bases separated the two germline ends. Per the germline V gene, CDR1 is MDHEN and CDR2 is SYDVKM.

This clonotype came up many times. The rearrangement joins TRBV11-2 to TRBJ2-1, with D unresolved. CDR1 and CDR2 from the germline V gene are SGHAT and FQNNGV. This CDR3 contains 13 residues. V was cut by 3 bases and J by 5 bases, with 8 bases left in between. CDR3 in amino acids: CASSLAGNNEQFF. The DNA of the CDR3 is TGTGCCAGCAGCTTGGCAGGAAACAATGAGCAGTTCTTC.

This clonotype was counted many times. V and J are TRBV20-1 and TRBJ2-3, with unresolved D. The germline V gene encodes CDR1 DFQATT and CDR2 SNEGSKA (reference sequence). The V end lost 4 bases, the J end lost 1 base, and 12 bases lay between the germline ends. The CDR3 runs 14 residues. The CDR3 loop reads CSAKTGEGTDTQYF. In DNA form, the CDR3 reads TGCAGTGCTAAGACTGGAGAGGGCACAGATACGCAGTATTTT.

There are many counts of this clonotype. This rearrangement joins TRBV10-3 to TRBJ2-3; D is perhaps TRBD1 (5 bases). V dropped 10 bases and J dropped 1 base, with 9 bases sitting between them. There are 12 residues in the CDR3. Germline V gives CDR1 ENHRY, CDR2 SYGVKD. CDR3 loop: CASQQGTDTQYF. CDR3 coding DNA: TGTGCCAGCCAACAGGGCACAGATACGCAGTATTTT.

At least ten counts were recorded for this clonotype. The gene calls are TRBV3-1 and TRBJ1-2, with TRBD1 as a possible D gene (5 bases). The V end lost 10 bases, the J end lost 4 bases, and 22 bases lay between the germline ends. Germline V gene data show CDR1 as LGHDT and CDR2 as YNNKEL (reference sequence). The CDR3 loop spans 15 amino acids. The CDR3 region has the DNA TGTGCCACGGGCCCCGGGGGACGCCAATCCTATGGCTACACCTTC. Translating it yields CATGPGGRQSYGYTF.

In this sample, this clonotype turned up many times. The genes are TRBV3-1 and TRBJ1-5; D gene ambiguous. The V and J ends lost 0 bases and 12 bases respectively, with 12 bases between them. CDR3 size: 13 residues. The V gene's germline CDR1 is LGHDT and CDR2 YNNKEL (reference sequence). The CDR3 DNA follows: TGTGCCAGCAGCCAAGAATATAGTGGCAGCCAGCATTTT. It is translated as CASSQEYSGSQHF.

This clonotype occurred many times. The genes are TRBV2 and TRBJ1-1; 8 nucleotides match TRBD1. CDR1 is SNHLY, CDR2 FYNNEI, per germline. The CDR3 contains 14 residues. After removal of 7 bases from V and 4 bases from J, the junction contained 8 bases not matched to a gene. The CDR3 spells CASIPTGVVTEAFF. CDR3 coding DNA: TGTGCCAGCATCCCGACAGGGGTTGTCACTGAAGCTTTCTTT.

This clonotype was observed at least ten times. The rearrangement joins TRBV12-3 or TRBV12-4 to TRBJ2-1; D is perhaps TRBD1 or TRBD2 (5 bases each). V was clipped by 6 bases and J by 9 bases, with 21 bases between them. This CDR3 has 15 residues. The CDR3 spells CASSLSGTGYVEQFF. Written as DNA, the CDR3 is TGTGCCAGCAGCCTCTCCGGGACGGGATATGTTGAGCAGTTCTTC.

This clonotype is labeled as medium-sized. This chain joins TRBV11-3 and TRBJ2-5; 9 bases are a match to TRBD1. CDR3 size: 16 residues. With V trimmed by 4 bases and J by 2 bases, 8 bases remained unmatched. Per germline, CDR1 SGHNT and CDR2 YENEEA. Here the CDR3 reads CASSSTGGSTQETQYF. The DNA for the CDR3 is TGTGCCAGCAGCTCCACAGGGGGCTCGACACAAGAGACCCAGTACTTC. Supplemented by reference TRBV11-3 and TRBJ2-5, the full variable domain reads EAGVVQSPRYKIIEKKQPVAFWCNPISGHNTLYWYLQNLGQGPELLIRYENEEAVDDSQLPKDRFSAERLKGVDSTLKIQPAELGDSAVYLCASSSTGGSTQETQYFGPGTRLLVL.

The table lists this clonotype with many counts. The V and J genes are TRBV3-1 and TRBJ2-7; D possibly corresponds to TRBD2 (6 bases). The V end lost 0 bases, the J end lost 5 bases, and 14 bases lay between the germline ends. This CDR3 region has 15 residues. Looked up from germline, CDR1 is LGHDT and CDR2 is YNNKEL (reference sequence). The CDR3 here is CASSQDFTGADEQYF. The CDR3 bases are TGTGCCAGCAGCCAAGATTTTACGGGAGCGGACGAGCAGTACTTC.

In this sample, this clonotype turned up many times. The chain combines TRBV23-1 with TRBJ1-1, with D possibly matching TRBD1 (5 bases). TRBV23-1 is noted as an ORF with a role that remains uncertain. The CDR3 has 15 residues. The germline V and J ends were trimmed by 6 bases and 1 base, with 15 bases remaining between them. DNA of the CDR3: TGCGCCAGCAGACATAACAGGCCGCCGAACACTGAAGCTTTCTTT. It specifies CASRHNRPPNTEAFF.

This clonotype was detected many times. J is TRBJ2-1 and V is TRBV12-3 or TRBV12-4; D might be TRBD2 (6 bases). Trimming pared 6 bases from V and 1 base from J, leaving 22 bases between. CDR3 length equals 18 residues. CDR3 DNA: TGTGCCAGCAGCCGCATAGGGACTTCGCTTCGTTCCTACAATGAGCAGTTCTTC. The encoded protein is CASSRIGTSLRSYNEQFF.

This clonotype has at least ten counts. The rearrangement links TRBV20-1 to TRBJ2-1; 11 bases are a match to TRBD2. This CDR3 contains 14 residues. Per germline, CDR1 DFQATT and CDR2 SNEGSKA (reference sequence). The trim removed 6 bases at V and 6 bases at J, leaving 7 bases unmatched. The CDR3 DNA reads TGCAGTGCGCCGACTAGCGGGGCAACCAATGAGCAGTTCTTC. This encodes CSAPTSGATNEQFF.

There are many counts of this clonotype. The CDR3 DNA reads TGCGCCAGCAGCCTGGGACCGACCTATGGCTACACCTTC. It encodes CASSLGPTYGYTF. V is TRBV5-1 and J is TRBJ1-2, with D possibly TRBD1 on 5 matching bases. The germline V and J ends were trimmed by 4 bases and 4 bases, with 11 bases remaining between them. Germline V lookup: CDR1 SGHRS, CDR2 YFSETQ. CDR3 size: 13 residues.

Many counts were recorded for this clonotype. The rearrangement joins TRBV29-1 to TRBJ2-7, with TRBD1 matching 9 bases. J gave up 1 base and V 6 bases, and 4 bases lay outside the gene matches. This CDR3 is built from 13 residues. Germline V lookup: CDR1 SQVTM, CDR2 ANQGSEA. The CDR3 nucleotides read TGCAGCGTAAGACAGGGGGGATCCTACGAGCAGTACTTC. Translation: CSVRQGGSYEQYF.

This clonotype occurred many times. The rearrangement uses TRBV2 and TRBJ2-6; no clear D. The V and J ends lost 6 bases and 0 bases respectively, with 12 bases between them. Germline loops: CDR1 SNHLY, CDR2 FYNNEI. The CDR3 runs to 16 residues. This CDR3 is CASSPGYASGANVLTF. Written as DNA, the CDR3 is TGTGCCAGCAGCCCCGGGTACGCCTCTGGGGCCAACGTCCTGACTTTC.

This clonotype occurred many times. The rearrangement joins TRBV2 to TRBJ1-1; 8 nucleotides agree with TRBD1. With V trimmed by 0 bases and J by 0 bases, 6 bases remained unmatched. Germline V CDR1 and CDR2: SNHLY, FYNNEI. CDR3 length: 17 amino acids. CDR3 sequence: CASSEALPGGLNTEAFF. CDR3 nucleotide sequence: TGTGCCAGCAGTGAAGCGCTTCCAGGGGGCTTGAACACTGAAGCTTTCTTT. Together with reference TRBV2 and TRBJ1-1, the CDR3 gives the full variable domain: EPEVTQTPSHQVTQMGQEVILRCVPISNHLYFYWYRQILGQKVEFLVSFYNNEISEKSEIFDDQFSVERPDGSNFTLKIRSTKLEDSAMYFCASSEALPGGLNTEAFFGQGTRLTVV.

This clonotype showed up many times. J is TRBJ2-1 and V is TRBV6-2 or TRBV6-3; 8 positions agree with TRBD2. There are 15 residues in the CDR3. Germline-derived CDR1 and CDR2 are MNHEY and SVGEGT. Trimming at V came to 7 bases and at J to 1 base, leaving 6 bases not matched to a gene. The chain's CDR3 is CASTLKRESYNEQFF. Here the CDR3 DNA reads TGTGCCAGCACCCTAAAGCGGGAGTCCTACAATGAGCAGTTCTTC.

In this sample, this clonotype turned up many times. V gene TRBV11-2 combines with J gene TRBJ2-1; D uncertain. Germline CDR1 SGHAT, CDR2 FQNNGV. This CDR3 has 16 residues. V gave up 5 bases and J gave up 8 bases, with 22 bases separating them. The CDR3 DNA sequence: TGTGCCAGCAGCACGCCTAGTTTCCCCATTCGGGATGAGCAGTTCTTC. As protein: CASSTPSFPIRDEQFF.

This clonotype was observed at least ten times. This chain connects TRBV3-1 to TRBJ1-6, with D possibly TRBD1 on 5 matching bases. The germline CDR1 and CDR2 sequences are LGHDT and YNNKEL (reference sequence). V lost 1 base and J lost 7, with 11 bases in between. The CDR3 has 15 amino acids. This CDR3 is CASSQVGGYNSPLHF. CDR3 sequence (DNA): TGTGCCAGCAGCCAAGTTGGGGGATACAATTCACCCCTCCACTTT.

At least ten counts were recorded for this clonotype. This chain joins TRBV6-6 and TRBJ2-7, with D hard to call. V was clipped by 2 bases and J by 3 bases, with 11 bases between them. This CDR3 is 14 amino acids long. Looked up from germline, CDR1 is MNHNY and CDR2 is SVGAGI (reference sequence). Here the CDR3 DNA reads TGTGCCAGCAGTTACACCCAGATTAACTACGAGCAGTACTTC. This codes for CASSYTQINYEQYF.

This clonotype was counted many times. The V call is TRBV23-1, the J call TRBJ2-1; a weak D match, TRBD1 (5 bases). TRBV23-1 carries the ORF label, with uncertain function. Between the trimmed V and J ends, which lost 0 bases and 3 bases, there was a span of 12 bases. The CDR3 runs 16 residues. The CDR3 nucleotides are TGCGCCAGCAGTCAATCGGGCAGGGTGAGCTACAATGAGCAGTTCTTC. Its translation is CASSQSGRVSYNEQFF.

This clonotype has at least ten counts. This CDR3 reads CASSLAAGLGQPQHF. The CDR3 bases are TGCGCCAGCAGCTTGGCAGCCGGTTTAGGGCAGCCCCAGCATTTT. J is TRBJ1-5 and V is TRBV5-1; D gene uncertain. The CDR3 is 15 amino acids. The germline CDR1 and CDR2 sequences are SGHRS and YFSETQ. V was trimmed by 0 bases and J by 7 bases, leaving 14 bases between them.

Ten or more counts support this clonotype. The chain joins TRBV5-6 to TRBJ1-2, with 10 bases fitting TRBD1. J was trimmed by 8 bases and V by 5 bases; bases with no gene match: 12. This CDR3 region has 15 residues. Per germline, CDR1 SGHDT and CDR2 YYEEEE. The CDR3, as DNA: TGTGCCAGCAGTTTTGCTCGACAGGGGGCTCGCGGCTACACCTTC. Its protein product is CASSFARQGARGYTF.